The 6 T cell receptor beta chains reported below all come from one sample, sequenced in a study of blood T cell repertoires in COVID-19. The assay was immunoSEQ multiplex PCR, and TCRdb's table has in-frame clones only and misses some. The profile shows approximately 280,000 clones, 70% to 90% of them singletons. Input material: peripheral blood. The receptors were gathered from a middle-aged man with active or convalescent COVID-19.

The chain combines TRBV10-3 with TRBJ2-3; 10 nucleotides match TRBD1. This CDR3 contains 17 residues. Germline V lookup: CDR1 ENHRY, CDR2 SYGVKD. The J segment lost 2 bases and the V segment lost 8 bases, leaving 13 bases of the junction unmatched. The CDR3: CAILPGPGQGLTDTQYF. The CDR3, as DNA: TGTGCCATCCTCCCAGGGCCGGGACAGGGGCTCACAGATACGCAGTATTTT.

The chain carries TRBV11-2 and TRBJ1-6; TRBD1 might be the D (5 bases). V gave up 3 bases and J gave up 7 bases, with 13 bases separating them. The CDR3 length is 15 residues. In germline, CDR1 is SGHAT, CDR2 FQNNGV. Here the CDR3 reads CASSLVRVKNSPLHF. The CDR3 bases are TGTGCCAGCAGCTTGGTCAGGGTAAAGAATTCACCCCTCCACTTT.

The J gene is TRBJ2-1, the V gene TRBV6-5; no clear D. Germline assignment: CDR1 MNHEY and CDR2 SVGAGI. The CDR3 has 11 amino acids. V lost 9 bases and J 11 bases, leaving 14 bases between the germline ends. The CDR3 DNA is TGTGCCAGTGGGCCCAGTGCGAAGCAGTTCTTC. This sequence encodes CASGPSAKQFF.

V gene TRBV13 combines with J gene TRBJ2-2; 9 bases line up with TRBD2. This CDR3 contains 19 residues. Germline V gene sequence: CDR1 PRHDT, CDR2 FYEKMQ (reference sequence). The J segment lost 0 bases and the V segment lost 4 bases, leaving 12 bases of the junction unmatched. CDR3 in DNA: TGTGCCAGCAGCTCACTCCAACTAGCGGGCGGATCGAACACCGGGGAGCTGTTTTTT. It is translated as CASSSLQLAGGSNTGELFF. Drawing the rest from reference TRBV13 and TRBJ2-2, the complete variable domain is AAGVIQSPRHLIKEKRETATLKCYPIPRHDTVYWYQQGPGQDPQFLISFYEKMQSDKGSIPDRFSAQQFSDYHSELNMSSLELGDSALYFCASSSLQLAGGSNTGELFFGEGSRLTVL.

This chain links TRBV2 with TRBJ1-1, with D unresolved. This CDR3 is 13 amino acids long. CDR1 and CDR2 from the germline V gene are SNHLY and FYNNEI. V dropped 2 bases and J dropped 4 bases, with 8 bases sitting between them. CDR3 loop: CASSEQVGTEAFF. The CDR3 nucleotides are TGTGCCAGCAGTGAACAGGTTGGCACTGAAGCTTTCTTT.

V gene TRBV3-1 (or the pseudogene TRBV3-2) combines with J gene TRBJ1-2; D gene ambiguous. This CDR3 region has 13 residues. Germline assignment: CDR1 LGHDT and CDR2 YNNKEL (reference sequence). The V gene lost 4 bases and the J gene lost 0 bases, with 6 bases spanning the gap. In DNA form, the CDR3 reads TGTGCCAGCAGCCTTGACACTAACTATGGCTACACCTTC. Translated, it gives CASSLDTNYGYTF.